These 8 T cell receptor beta chains came from one sample sequenced in a study of T cell clonotyping in hematopoietic cell transplantation. Here immunoSEQ multiplex PCR was the method, and the copy in TCRdb shows in-frame clones only, minus some. The sample lists about 36,000 clones, about 87% seen once, with under 2% in the top ten. Sequenced sample: peripheral blood mononuclear cells. Receptor source: a woman aged 40 to 50 in good health. Some clones in this sample may be carry-over from other donors' samples.

This chain connects TRBV19 to TRBJ1-5; D is unresolved. Trimming removed 2 bases from V and 5 bases from J, with 10 bases in between. This CDR3 region has 14 residues. Germline-derived CDR1 and CDR2 are LNHDA and SQIVND (reference sequence). DNA for the CDR3: TGTGCCAGTAGTATAATAGCCCCGTATCAGCCCCAGCATTTT. Translation: CASSIIAPYQPQHF.

The sample holds one count of this clone. CDR3 amino acids: CASSVGGNPYTGYTF. The CDR3 nucleotides read TGTGCCAGCAGCGTGGGGGGTAATCCTTATACTGGCTACACCTTC. The chain combines TRBV9 with TRBJ1-2; D may be TRBD1 (5 bases). The CDR3 sequence is 15 residues long. V was trimmed by 2 bases and J by 7 bases, leaving 18 bases between them. The germline gives CDR1 SGDLS, CDR2 YYNGEE.

The rearrangement joins TRBV5-1 to TRBJ2-2; the D gene is possibly TRBD1 (5 bases). The V end was cut by 0 bases, the J end by 4 bases, with 13 bases between. The CDR3 has 16 residues. The germline V gene has CDR1 SGHRS and CDR2 YFSETQ. The CDR3 coding sequence is TGCGCCAGCAGCTTGGAAGGGGTTGGGTCCACCGGGGAGCTGTTTTTT. Translated: CASSLEGVGSTGELFF.

V gene TRBV28 combines with J gene TRBJ2-5; D not certain. The CDR3 consists of 15 residues. CDR1 is MDHEN, CDR2 SYDVKM, per germline. The V end lost 3 bases, the J end lost 3 bases, and 14 bases lay between the germline ends. The CDR3 sequence: CASSLSRRKKETQYF. The CDR3 bases are TGTGCCAGCAGTTTGTCGCGGCGAAAGAAAGAGACCCAGTACTTC.

V and J are TRBV5-1 and TRBJ2-1; 7 positions agree with TRBD2. From germline, CDR1 is SGHRS and CDR2 YFSETQ. The CDR3 covers 13 residues. V trimming: 3 bases; J trimming: 8 bases; junction bases outside the gene matches: 5. CDR3 sequence (DNA): TGCGCCAGCAGCTACTCTACTAGCGATGAGCAGTTCTTC. This codes for CASSYSTSDEQFF.

The chain has TRBV30 and TRBJ1-1, with D maybe TRBD1 (5 bases). The CDR3 length is 14 residues. Germline CDR1 is GTSNPN and CDR2 is SVGIG (reference sequence). With 2 bases removed from V and 1 base from J, the gap between germline ends came to 11 bases. DNA for the CDR3: TGTGCCTGGAGTTATGGACACAAGAACACTGAAGCTTTCTTT. It codes for CAWSYGHKNTEAFF.

Regarding this clone: One end of the junction fails to match germline, which may point to a read error. The chain uses TRBV7-2 and TRBJ2-7, with 10 bases matching TRBD2. Germline values: CDR1 SGHTA, CDR2 FQGNSA. The CDR3 is 13 amino acids. CDR3 DNA sequence: TGTGCCAGCGGCTTTCCTAGCGGGGGCGAGCAGTACTTC. Protein: CASGFPSGGEQYF. Variable domain in full (rest from reference TRBV7-2 and TRBJ2-7): GAGVSQSPSNKVTEKGKDVELRCDPISGHTALYWYRQSLGQGLEFLIYFQGNSAPDKSGLPSDRFSAERTGGSVSTLTIQRTQQEDSAVYLCASGFPSGGEQYFGPGTRLTVT.

The gene calls are TRBV30 and TRBJ1-4, with D possibly TRBD1 on 6 matching bases. V was cut by 4 bases and J by 7 bases, with 13 bases left in between. This CDR3 is 13 amino acids long. CDR1 is GTSNPN, CDR2 SVGIG, per germline (reference sequence). Here the CDR3 DNA reads TGTGCCTGGATGGGTGAGGGGGGTGAAAAACTGTTTTTT. Protein sequence: CAWMGEGGEKLFF.